One sample yielded the 29 T cell receptor beta chains listed below, sequenced in a study of CD8 T cells in Susac syndrome. Reverse transcription of 0.5 to 1 ug RNA was performed with random hexamers. TCRdb processed the immunoSEQ multiplex PCR reads anew with MiXCR; each CDR3 protein has one entry. The top ten hold roughly 0.09% of the sample, which has about 210,000 distinct CDR3 sequences, 95% seen once. Sequenced sample: CD4+ T cells from PBMCs. The receptor source for this set is a human donor with multiple sclerosis.

The genes are TRBV29-1 and TRBJ1-1; 7 bases are shared with TRBD1. The germline CDR1 and CDR2 sequences are SQVTM and ANQGSEA. CDR3 length equals 13 residues. V lost 5 bases to trimming and J lost 1 base; unmatched junction nucleotides: 4. The chain's CDR3 is CSVRTGPNTEAFF. DNA of the CDR3: TGCAGCGTTCGGACAGGCCCGAACACTGAAGCTTTCTTT.

The chain has TRBV29-1 and TRBJ2-2; a weak D match, TRBD2 (5 bases). V was clipped by 7 bases and J by 0 bases, with 12 bases between them. This CDR3 spans 14 amino acids. CDR1 is SQVTM and CDR2 is ANQGSEA in the germline V gene. The CDR3 region is CSAGGVANTGELFF. DNA of the CDR3: TGCAGCGCAGGAGGTGTCGCGAACACCGGGGAGCTGTTTTTT.

The gene calls are TRBV25-1 and TRBJ2-6, with TRBD1 matching 7 bases. There are 15 residues in the CDR3. V shed 8 bases, J shed 0 bases, and the junction held 4 bases outside the gene matches. Germline V lookup: CDR1 MGHDK, CDR2 SYGVNS. The CDR3 coding sequence is TGTGCCAGCGTAGGACAGGCCTCTGGGGCCAACGTCCTGACTTTC. Protein sequence: CASVGQASGANVLTF.

V usage is TRBV20-1 and J usage is TRBJ2-3, with 9 bases fitting TRBD1. Germline V gives CDR1 DFQATT, CDR2 SNEGSKA (reference sequence). The CDR3 has 12 amino acids. V lost 3 bases and J lost 10; bases outside the gene matches: 5. DNA of the CDR3: TGCAGTGCTAGCAGGACAGGGGCTTCGCAGTATTTT. It is translated as CSASRTGASQYF.

CDR3 amino acids: CASTQDNTEAFF. CDR3 coding DNA: TGTGCCAGCACCCAGGACAACACTGAAGCTTTCTTT. The chain is built from TRBV12-3 or TRBV12-4 and TRBJ1-1; D gene uncertain. The CDR3 sequence is 12 residues long. V gave up 7 bases and J gave up 2 bases, with 8 bases separating them.

The chain uses TRBV6-6 and TRBJ1-1, with D unclear. Germline V gives CDR1 MNHNY, CDR2 SVGAGI (reference sequence). The CDR3 spans 9 residues. V was shortened by 11 bases and J by 4 bases, with 5 bases between the two germline ends. This CDR3 reads CAAGTEAFF. In nucleotides, the CDR3 is TGTGCCGCGGGCACTGAAGCTTTCTTT.

CDR3 sequence (DNA): TGTGCCAGCCAGACTAGCGGGGGTTATGAGCAGTTCTTC. Translation gives CASQTSGGYEQFF. V usage is TRBV2 and J usage is TRBJ2-1; 12 nucleotides line up with TRBD2. The CDR3 is made up of 13 amino acids. CDR1 is SNHLY, CDR2 FYNNEI, per germline. The ends lost 8 bases at V and 8 bases at J; junction bases unmatched: 4.

The chain couples TRBV18 to TRBJ1-2; D possibly corresponds to TRBD1 (5 bases). With 4 bases removed from V and 12 bases from J, the gap between germline ends came to 18 bases. CDR3 length equals 13 residues. Germline V gives CDR1 KGHSH, CDR2 LQKENI. The CDR3 loop reads CASSLGTQVAHTF. The CDR3 DNA is TGTGCCAGCTCACTAGGGACTCAGGTTGCACACACCTTC.

The genes are TRBV15 and TRBJ1-2; D gene ambiguous. The CDR3 extends over 12 amino acids. Trimming removed 1 base at V and 8 bases at J, with 8 bases between. In germline, CDR1 is LNHNV, CDR2 YYDKDF (reference sequence). The CDR3 reads CATSRAGWGYTF. The CDR3 bases are TGTGCCACCAGCAGAGCAGGTTGGGGCTACACCTTC.

The DNA for the CDR3 is TGCAGTGCTAACAGGGGTAATACGCAGTATTTT. Encoded protein: CSANRGNTQYF. This chain links TRBV20-1 with TRBJ2-3; 7 nucleotides agree with TRBD1. J gave up 7 bases and V 4 bases, and 2 bases lay outside the gene matches. This CDR3 is built from 11 residues. Germline V CDR1 and CDR2: DFQATT, SNEGSKA (reference sequence).

The chain employs TRBV29-1 and TRBJ2-5; D might be TRBD1 or TRBD2, each matching 5 bases. This CDR3 has 13 amino acids. CDR1 SQVTM and CDR2 ANQGSEA come from the germline V gene. The ends were cut back, 6 bases at V and 2 bases at J, with 13 bases in the middle. The CDR3 DNA follows: TGCAGCGTCAATTTCGGGGCACAAGAGACCCAGTACTTC. Translating gives CSVNFGAQETQYF.

The genes are TRBV28 and TRBJ1-1; 7 nucleotides line up with TRBD1. Germline assignment: CDR1 MDHEN and CDR2 SYDVKM. The CDR3 spans 13 residues. With 5 bases clipped from V and 0 bases from J, the junction kept 0 bases outside the gene matches. CDR3 DNA: TGTGCCAGCAGTCAGGGGGTGAACACTGAAGCTTTCTTT. It is translated as CASSQGVNTEAFF.

V is TRBV18 and J is TRBJ2-2; D unresolved. V lost 6 bases and J 2 bases, leaving 7 bases between the germline ends. CDR3 length: 13 amino acids. CDR1 is KGHSH and CDR2 is LQKENI in the germline V gene. CDR3 sequence: CASSNTNTGELFF. Written as DNA, the CDR3 is TGTGCCAGCTCGAACACCAACACCGGGGAGCTGTTTTTT. Combining the CDR3 with reference TRBV18 and TRBJ2-2 gives the whole variable domain NAGVMQNPRHLVRRRGQEARLRCSPMKGHSHVYWYRQLPEEGLKFMVYLQKENIIDESGMPKERFSAEFPKEGPSILRIQQVVRGDSAAYFCASSNTNTGELFFGEGSRLTVL.

The CDR3 reads CSVERGGLTRETQYF. The CDR3 bases are TGCAGCGTCGAGAGGGGAGGACTCACCCGGGAGACCCAGTACTTC. This chain connects TRBV29-1 to TRBJ2-5, with D possibly being TRBD2 (6 bases). The CDR3 length is 15 residues. CDR1 and CDR2 (germline): SQVTM, ANQGSEA. Trimming removed 6 bases at V and 5 bases at J, with 22 bases between.

This clonotype was picked up one time. The rearrangement joins TRBV6-5 to TRBJ1-6; perhaps TRBD1 as D (5 bases). CDR1 and CDR2 from the germline V gene are MNHEY and SVGAGI. This CDR3 spans 15 amino acids. V was trimmed by 2 bases and J by 7 bases, leaving 12 bases between them. The CDR3 DNA is TGTGCCAGCAGTTACAGGGGACGGATAAATTCACCCCTCCACTTT. It yields the protein CASSYRGRINSPLHF.

The chain carries TRBV3-1 and TRBJ2-7; D not resolved. The CDR3 is 11 amino acids. Deletions cut 0 bases from V and 7 bases from J, with 4 bases between. Germline CDR1 is LGHDT and CDR2 is YNNKEL (reference sequence). The chain's CDR3 is CASSQEREQYF. CDR3 bases: TGTGCCAGCAGCCAAGAGCGGGAGCAGTACTTC.

The genes are TRBV27 and TRBJ2-7; TRBD1 matches at 11 bases. Germline CDR1 reads MNHEY; CDR2 reads SMNVEV (reference sequence). The CDR3 loop spans 15 amino acids. V was clipped by 5 bases and J by 6 bases; unmatched bases: 9. In nucleotides, the CDR3 is TGTGCCAGCAGTGGTCCCGGGACAGGGGGGCCCGAGCAGTACTTC. Protein sequence: CASSGPGTGGPEQYF.

The chain couples TRBV30 to TRBJ1-5, with D possibly matching TRBD1 (6 bases). The germline CDR1 and CDR2 sequences are GTSNPN and SVGIG (reference sequence). Trimming left V 1 base short and J 7 bases short, with 14 bases between. This CDR3 comprises 14 residues. The CDR3 loop is CAWSGLGGRQPQHF. For the CDR3, the DNA is TGTGCCTGGAGTGGACTAGGGGGGAGGCAGCCCCAGCATTTT.

The rearrangement uses TRBV3-1 and TRBJ2-1, with D hard to call. The CDR3 runs to 15 residues. V was trimmed by 0 bases and J by 5 bases, leaving 11 bases between them. CDR1 and CDR2 (germline): LGHDT, YNNKEL (reference sequence). CDR3 residues: CASSQDSRPHNEQFF. The DNA of the CDR3 is TGTGCCAGCAGCCAAGATTCGCGCCCACACAATGAGCAGTTCTTC.

This clonotype was seen just once. V usage is TRBV12-3 or TRBV12-4 and J usage is TRBJ1-5; the D is unclear. CDR3 length: 13 amino acids. V lost 6 bases, J lost 2 bases, and 8 bases lay in between. CDR3 sequence: CASSRGRNQPQHF. CDR3 nucleotide sequence: TGTGCCAGCAGCCGCGGACGCAATCAGCCCCAGCATTTT.

This clonotype was detected only once. The chain is built from TRBV27 and TRBJ1-1; D uncertain. Germline CDR1 reads MNHEY; CDR2 reads SMNVEV (reference sequence). The CDR3 runs to 13 residues. V was cut by 2 bases and J by 4 bases, with 8 bases left in between. CDR3 amino acids: CASSLGRRTEAFF. The CDR3 DNA reads TGTGCCAGCAGTTTAGGACGGCGCACTGAAGCTTTCTTT.

CDR3 in DNA: TGTGCCAGCAGCCAAGCGTACCGACATTCCTACGAGCAGTACTTC. This gives the protein CASSQAYRHSYEQYF. The genes are TRBV14 and TRBJ2-7, with unresolved D. The CDR3 runs to 15 residues. Germline loops: CDR1 SGHDN, CDR2 FVKESK. Deletions cut 1 base from V and 1 base from J, with 11 bases between.

This chain connects TRBV29-1 to TRBJ1-1; D uncertain. This CDR3 has 13 amino acids. Germline V gene sequence: CDR1 SQVTM, CDR2 ANQGSEA. V was cut by 4 bases and J by 0 bases, with 9 bases left in between. The CDR3 DNA follows: TGCAGCGTTGTAAGGAGTATGAACACTGAAGCTTTCTTT. It yields the protein CSVVRSMNTEAFF.

The rearrangement uses TRBV21-1 and TRBJ2-5. TRBV21-1 is labeled a pseudogene. The CDR3 is made up of 13 amino acids. The CDR3 loop is CASSVRVQETQYF. As DNA, the CDR3 is TGTGCCAGCAGCGTTAGGGTCCAAGAGACCCAGTACTTC.

This chain uses TRBV3-1 with TRBJ2-3, with 7 bases that match TRBD2. The CDR3 contains 15 residues. Germline V gene sequence: CDR1 LGHDT, CDR2 YNNKEL (reference sequence). The V and J ends lost 4 bases and 2 bases, in that order; junction bases with no gene match: 6. The CDR3 is CASSLQRDNTDTQYF. The CDR3 DNA follows: TGTGCCAGCAGCCTACAGCGGGATAACACAGATACGCAGTATTTT.

This chain uses TRBV20-1 with TRBJ2-5; D ambiguous. The CDR3 is 14 residues long. Germline-derived CDR1 and CDR2 are DFQATT and SNEGSKA (reference sequence). V was pared by 3 bases and J by 5 bases, with 16 bases between. CDR3 nucleotides: TGCAGTGCTAGTATTTTAGGTCTGCCCGAGACCCAGTACTTC. Its protein product is CSASILGLPETQYF.

The chain employs TRBV12-3 or TRBV12-4 and TRBJ2-1; 10 nucleotides match TRBD1. Trimming cost V 6 bases and J 3 bases; bases outside gene matches: 2. The CDR3 is 14 amino acids. CDR3 region: CASRGQGFYNEQFF. The CDR3 coding sequence is TGTGCCAGCAGGGGACAGGGGTTCTACAATGAGCAGTTCTTC.

This sequence joins TRBV2 and TRBJ2-4; TRBD1 might be the D (5 bases). The CDR3 runs 15 residues. V gave up 4 bases and J gave up 3 bases, with 13 bases separating them. From germline, CDR1 is SNHLY and CDR2 FYNNEI. The CDR3 here is CASSAPGRVKNIQYF. CDR3 bases: TGTGCCAGCAGTGCCCCCGGCAGGGTCAAAAACATTCAGTACTTC.

J is TRBJ2-2 and V is TRBV4-1; TRBD2 agrees at 11 bases. The CDR3 covers 17 residues. The V segment lost 6 bases and the J segment 0 bases; nucleotides outside the gene matches: 6. Germline V gives CDR1 MGHRA, CDR2 YSYEKL. The CDR3 nucleotides read TGCGCCAGCAGACTAGCGGGAGATTCCGCGAACACCGGGGAGCTGTTTTTT. Translated, it gives CASRLAGDSANTGELFF.